Listed below are T cell receptor beta chains from one sample, sequenced in a study of somatic mutations in cytotoxic T cells in rheumatoid arthritis. Using immunoSEQ multiplex PCR, the repertoire was profiled, and TCRdb retains in-frame clones only, with some absent. Of under 20,000 clones in the sample, 65% to 85% are singletons; the top ten hold roughly 17%. Sequencing was done on a sample of CD8+ T cells sorted from blood. These receptors were obtained from an adult with rheumatoid arthritis. CDR3s include the opening cysteine and the closing phenylalanine or tryptophan. A D gene is named only where the DNA matches it firmly. The listing skips clone size in some rows; elsewhere it reads once, few, many or a size class.

d_call j_call clone_size v_call cdr3_nt cdr3_aa
. TRBJ2-3 . TRBV27 TGTGCCAGCAGTTTGGGCCCTGGGGATACGCAGTATTTT CASSLGPGDTQYF
TRBD1 TRBJ1-2 . TRBV9 TGTGCCAGCAGCGTAGTTGCGACAGGGGGCAGCGGCTACACCTTC CASSVVATGGSGYTF
. TRBJ1-1 . TRBV6-6 TGTGCCAGCACCCCCGGACAGACGAACACTGAAGCTTTCTTT CASTPGQTNTEAFF
. TRBJ2-7 . TRBV6-6 TGTGCCAGCAGCCAACCAGCAGAAAAAGGATTTTACGAGCAGTACTTC CASSQPAEKGFYEQYF
. TRBJ2-3 . TRBV28 TGTGCCAGCCAGAATGCGGGGCTTTTTGATACGCAGTATTTT CASQNAGLFDTQYF
. TRBJ2-1 . TRBV5-4 TGTGCCAGCAGCTTGGAGGGGGGTTACAATGAGCAGTTCTTC CASSLEGGYNEQFF
TRBD1 TRBJ1-2 few TRBV7-9 TGTGCCAGCAGCTTAGACAGGGGTGGCTACACCTTC CASSLDRGGYTF
. TRBJ1-2 few TRBV7-9 TGTGCCAGCAGCTTAGCGGCGGGGGGAGGCTACACCTTC CASSLAAGGGYTF
. TRBJ2-1 . TRBV5-6 TGTGCCAGCAGCTTCTGGGGCTACTCCTACAATGAGCAGTTCTTC CASSFWGYSYNEQFF
. TRBJ1-5 . TRBV7-9 TGTGCCAGCAGCTTAGTTGGGGAACCCAATCAGCCCCAGCATTTT CASSLVGEPNQPQHF
. TRBJ2-1 . TRBV27 TGTGCCAGCAGTTTATGGGGAGCACCGAATGAGCAGTTCTTC CASSLWGAPNEQFF
TRBD1 TRBJ1-1 . TRBV29-1 TGCAGTTTTGGACAGGGTAGGAGGGCTTTCTTT CSFGQGRRAFF
. TRBJ2-7 . TRBV29-1 TGCAGCGTTGAAACCGGGACCTACGAGCAGTACTTC CSVETGTYEQYF